Listed below are T cell receptor beta chains from one sample, sequenced in a study of blood T cell repertoires in COVID-19. Assay: immunoSEQ multiplex PCR; the TCRdb copy retains only in-frame clones and omits some. This table has 250,000 to 300,000 clones, 70% to 90% appearing once. The sample comprised peripheral blood. Receptors were obtained from a woman in her 70s with acute or convalescent COVID-19. The CDR3 runs from the conserved cysteine through the conserved F or W. D genes are given only for firm matches. A clone size is listed for some rows: how often the clone was seen (once, few, many), or a class if it is expanded.

>few|TRBD1|TRBJ1-6|TRBV25-1
CASSGLPGQGNSPLHF
TGTGCCAGCAGTGGGTTGCCGGGACAGGGGAATTCACCCCTCCACTTT
>.|TRBD1|TRBJ1-1|TRBV7-9
CASSLAWDSLAFF
TGTGCCAGCAGCCTAGCTTGGGACAGTTTGGCTTTCTTT
>.|.|TRBJ1-1|TRBV7-8
CASSLIAGARTEAFF
TGTGCCAGCAGCTTAATAGCGGGGGCGCGCACTGAAGCTTTCTTT
>.|.|TRBJ2-3|TRBV30
CAWAAGLSTDTQYF
TGTGCCTGGGCGGCGGGGCTTTCCACAGATACGCAGTATTTT
>.|.|TRBJ1-2|TRBV20-1
CSARQGYGYTF
TGCAGTGCTAGGCAGGGCTATGGCTACACCTTC
>.|TRBD1|TRBJ2-7|TRBV9
CASSQGQVPYEQYF
TGTGCCAGCAGCCAAGGACAGGTCCCCTACGAGCAGTACTTC
>.|TRBD1|TRBJ2-3|TRBV10-3
CAISGAQDRVTDTQYF
TGTGCCATCAGCGGGGCTCAGGACAGGGTGACAGATACGCAGTATTTT
>.|.|TRBJ1-3|TRBV30
CAWRAGRRNTIYF
TGTGCCTGGAGAGCGGGGAGGAGAAACACCATATATTTT
>.|TRBD2|TRBJ2-1|TRBV10-2
CASSDPTSYASNEQFF
TGCGCCAGCAGTGACCCGACTAGCTACGCTAGTAATGAGCAGTTCTTC
>.|TRBD2|TRBJ2-1|TRBV5-8
CASSSRVAGGYNEQFF
TGTGCCAGCAGCTCCCGAGTGGCGGGGGGGTACAATGAGCAGTTCTTC
>.|.|TRBJ2-1|TRBV5-1
CASSLAGGPLGNEQFF
TGCGCCAGCAGCTTGGCCGGGGGTCCCCTAGGCAATGAGCAGTTCTTC